A single sample gave rise to the 23 T cell receptor beta chains below, sequenced in a study of T cell responses to AZD1222 COVID-19 vaccine. The table came from immunoSEQ multiplex PCR; TCRdb's copy has only in-frame clones and leaves some out. The sample has approximately 100,000 clones, approximately 87% seen once. The source was peripheral blood, collected on day 0 of AZD1222 vaccination. These receptor sequences come from an adult in good health.

V gene TRBV5-8 combines with J gene TRBJ1-1, with a tentative D call TRBD1 (6 bases). In germline, CDR1 is SGHTS, CDR2 YDEGEE. V was cut by 4 bases and J by 1 base, with 23 bases left in between. This CDR3 is built from 18 residues. CDR3 sequence reads: CASSPVWGATGGNTEAFF. Here the CDR3 DNA reads TGTGCCAGCAGCCCCGTTTGGGGGGCGACGGGGGGGAACACTGAAGCTTTCTTT.

The V gene is TRBV11-2, the J gene TRBJ2-7, with a tentative D call TRBD1 (8 bases). The V and J ends lost 2 bases and 2 bases respectively, with 16 bases between them. CDR3 length equals 16 residues. Germline loops: CDR1 SGHAT, CDR2 FQNNGV. The CDR3 reads CASSLLSGTGAYEQYF. The CDR3 DNA reads as TGTGCCAGCAGCTTACTGAGCGGGACAGGTGCCTACGAGCAGTACTTC.

This chain connects TRBV6-5 to TRBJ1-5; no clear D gene. V was trimmed by 11 bases and J by 2 bases, leaving 10 bases between them. CDR1 is MNHEY, CDR2 SVGAGI, per germline. There are 12 residues in the CDR3. This CDR3 is CAERAGNQPQHF. CDR3 DNA sequence: TGTGCCGAGAGGGCCGGCAATCAGCCCCAGCATTTT.

This chain connects TRBV5-1 to TRBJ2-7, with D perhaps TRBD1 (6 bases). Germline assignment: CDR1 SGHRS and CDR2 YFSETQ. V was trimmed by 0 bases and J by 3 bases, leaving 10 bases between them. The CDR3 is 14 amino acids. The CDR3 spells CASSLGQEIYEQYF. CDR3 nucleotides: TGCGCCAGCAGCTTGGGACAGGAGATCTACGAGCAGTACTTC.

The CDR3 spells CASSRGTGGTGYTF. CDR3 coding DNA: TGTGCCAGCTCTCGGGGGACAGGGGGAACTGGCTACACCTTC. The rearrangement joins TRBV18 to TRBJ1-2; 11 bases are shared with TRBD1. The germline V gene encodes CDR1 KGHSH and CDR2 LQKENI. The ends lost 6 bases at V and 7 bases at J; junction bases unmatched: 7. The CDR3 has 14 amino acids.

The rearrangement links TRBV5-1 to TRBJ2-3; no definite D call. The CDR3 spans 16 residues. Germline-derived CDR1 and CDR2 are SGHRS and YFSETQ. The ends were cut back, 0 bases at V and 3 bases at J, with 14 bases in the middle. The CDR3 DNA follows: TGCGCCAGCAGCTTGGCCGGCCCGGCCGTGACAGATACGCAGTATTTT. Its protein is CASSLAGPAVTDTQYF.

The table lists this clone with a count of one. The chain uses TRBV14 and TRBJ2-7, with D possibly being TRBD1 (6 bases). CDR1 is SGHDN and CDR2 is FVKESK in the germline V gene. The CDR3 consists of 13 residues. Trimming took 1 base from V and 7 from J, leaving 11 bases between them. CDR3 bases: TGTGCCAGCAGCCAAGCCTGGACAGAAGAGCAGTACTTC. Its translation: CASSQAWTEEQYF.

V is TRBV11-2 and J is TRBJ2-5; no firm D call. V lost 5 bases to trimming and J lost 4 bases, with 14 bases between them. Germline lookup yields CDR1 SGHAT and CDR2 FQNNGV. The CDR3 has 14 amino acids. The CDR3 nucleotides are TGTGCCAGCAGCCTAGTTCTATGGGCAGAGACCCAGTACTTC. Translated: CASSLVLWAETQYF.

CDR3 loop: CASRKTGGQPQHF. DNA of the CDR3: TGTGCCAGCAGGAAGACAGGAGGCCAGCCCCAGCATTTT. This sequence joins TRBV6-5 and TRBJ1-5, with a tentative D call TRBD1 (6 bases). The CDR3 totals 13 residues. Per germline, CDR1 MNHEY and CDR2 SVGAGI. Trimming cost V 6 bases and J 7 bases, with 13 bases left between them.

The chain recombines TRBV28 with TRBJ2-7, with D possibly TRBD1 on 6 matching bases. CDR3 size: 14 residues. Trimming shortened V by 6 bases and J by 2 bases, and 14 bases separated the two germline ends. Per the germline V gene, CDR1 is MDHEN and CDR2 is SYDVKM. The DNA for the CDR3 is TGTGCCAGCAGATCTGGACAGACCGCCTACGAGCAGTACTTC. Amino acids: CASRSGQTAYEQYF.

The V call is TRBV5-1, the J call TRBJ1-6; D possibly corresponds to TRBD1 (6 bases). Germline CDR1 SGHRS, CDR2 YFSETQ. Trimming shortened V by 3 bases and J by 5 bases, and 9 bases separated the two germline ends. The CDR3 is made up of 14 amino acids. CDR3 nucleotides: TGCGCCAGCAGCTCAAGACAGGATAATTCACCCCTCCACTTT. Translation gives CASSSRQDNSPLHF.

The chain has TRBV4-3 and TRBJ2-2; the match to TRBD2 covers 10 bases. The J segment lost 4 bases and the V segment lost 4 bases, leaving 6 bases of the junction unmatched. The germline gives CDR1 LGHNA, CDR2 YSLEER. The CDR3 has 16 residues. Here the CDR3 reads CASSLGTSDTTGELFF. CDR3 coding DNA: TGCGCCAGCAGCCTGGGGACTAGCGATACCACCGGGGAGCTGTTTTTT.

This chain links TRBV28 with TRBJ2-2; a weak D match, TRBD1 (5 bases). The V gene lost 3 bases and the J gene lost 4 bases, with 6 bases spanning the gap. The CDR3 has 13 amino acids. Germline CDR1 is MDHEN and CDR2 is SYDVKM. The CDR3 DNA reads TGTGCCAGCAGTTTTCAGGGCACCGGGGAGCTGTTTTTT. Protein: CASSFQGTGELFF.

The rearrangement joins TRBV5-8 to TRBJ2-7; a possible D gene is TRBD1 (6 bases). The CDR3 totals 14 residues. V was cut by 2 bases and J by 5 bases, with 14 bases left in between. Germline V gene data show CDR1 as SGHTS and CDR2 as YDEGEE. CDR3 in amino acids: CASSFLGQPNEQYF. The CDR3 DNA follows: TGTGCCAGCAGCTTTTTGGGACAACCCAACGAGCAGTACTTC. Full variable domain (missing parts from reference TRBV5-8 and TRBJ2-7): EAGVTQSPTHLIKTRGQQATLRCSPISGHTSVYWYQQALGLGLQFLLWYDEGEERNRGNFPPRFSGRQFPNYSSELNVNALELEDSALYLCASSFLGQPNEQYFGPGTRLTVT.

On this clone itself: This sequence is one base from a far larger clone and is likely a read error. CDR3 amino acids: CACEAVDYGYTF. Written as DNA, the CDR3 is TGTGCCTGCGAGGCGGTGGACTATGGCTACACCTTC. The chain carries TRBV19 and TRBJ1-2; no definite D call. The CDR3 totals 12 residues. The germline V gene has CDR1 LNHDA and CDR2 SQIVND (reference sequence). The V end was cut by 11 bases, the J end by 3 bases, with 13 bases between.

The J gene is TRBJ2-7, the V gene TRBV28; perhaps TRBD1 as D (6 bases). This CDR3 has 13 residues. CDR1 MDHEN and CDR2 SYDVKM come from the germline V gene. With 6 bases removed from V and 4 bases from J, the gap between germline ends came to 13 bases. The CDR3 sequence: CASSPGTGYEQYF. In DNA, the CDR3 is TGTGCCAGCAGCCCAGGCACAGGGTACGAGCAGTACTTC.

The rearrangement uses TRBV7-9 and TRBJ1-4; 9 bases fit TRBD1. Unmatched junction bases numbered 9, after V lost 5 bases and J lost 5 bases. The germline V gene encodes CDR1 SEHNR and CDR2 FQNEAQ (reference sequence). The CDR3 has 16 amino acids. The CDR3 sequence is CASSPGQGMGNEKLFF. For the CDR3, the DNA is TGTGCCAGCAGCCCCGGACAGGGGATGGGGAATGAAAAACTGTTTTTT.

The V and J genes are TRBV14 and TRBJ1-1, with D maybe TRBD1 (5 bases). V lost 2 bases, J lost 5 bases, and 9 bases lay in between. Per the germline V gene, CDR1 is SGHDN and CDR2 is FVKESK. The CDR3 covers 13 residues. Written as DNA, the CDR3 is TGTGCCAGCAGCCAAAATCAGGGAACTGAAGCTTTCTTT. Translated: CASSQNQGTEAFF.

The chain employs TRBV28 and TRBJ2-2, with D tentatively TRBD2 (7 bases). CDR1 MDHEN and CDR2 SYDVKM come from the germline V gene. V was trimmed by 7 bases and J by 4 bases, leaving 19 bases between them. The CDR3 is 16 amino acids. The CDR3 is CASTSGGGRTTGELFF. In nucleotides, the CDR3 is TGTGCCAGCACCTCTGGCGGGGGCCGGACCACCGGGGAGCTGTTTTTT.

The gene calls are TRBV6-2 or TRBV6-3 and TRBJ2-1, with TRBD2 matching 11 bases. The germline CDR1 and CDR2 sequences are MNHEY and SVGEGT. The CDR3 contains 18 residues. V trimming: 1 base; J trimming: 5 bases; junction bases outside the gene matches: 10. The CDR3 coding sequence is TGTGCCAGCAGTTACTGGGGAGTAGCGGGAGGGCCTAACAATGAGCAGTTCTTC. Amino acid sequence: CASSYWGVAGGPNNEQFF.

The rearrangement uses TRBV10-3 and TRBJ2-3; D might be TRBD2 (6 bases). With 6 bases removed from V and 2 bases from J, the gap between germline ends came to 12 bases. The length of the CDR3 is 14 residues. Germline V gene data show CDR1 as ENHRY and CDR2 as SYGVKD. DNA of the CDR3: TGTGCCATCAGCCGGGACTTCCTCACAGATACGCAGTATTTT. It encodes CAISRDFLTDTQYF.

This clone was counted a few times. The chain carries TRBV19 and TRBJ1-5, with 7 bases that match TRBD1. Germline CDR1 and CDR2: LNHDA and SQIVND (reference sequence). Losses at the gene ends were 4 bases for V and 0 bases for J; bases not matched to a gene: 6. CDR3 size: 16 residues. CDR3 region: CASSTGQAYSNQPQHF. The CDR3 region has the DNA TGTGCCAGTAGTACAGGACAGGCTTATAGCAATCAGCCCCAGCATTTT.

The chain carries TRBV7-9 and TRBJ1-2, with D unresolved. The CDR3 has 14 amino acids. The V and J ends lost 3 bases and 4 bases respectively, with 12 bases between them. Looked up from germline, CDR1 is SEHNR and CDR2 is FQNEAQ (reference sequence). In nucleotides, the CDR3 is TGTGCCAGCAGCTTGGGCGGATCTCTCTATGGCTACACCTTC. Protein product: CASSLGGSLYGYTF.